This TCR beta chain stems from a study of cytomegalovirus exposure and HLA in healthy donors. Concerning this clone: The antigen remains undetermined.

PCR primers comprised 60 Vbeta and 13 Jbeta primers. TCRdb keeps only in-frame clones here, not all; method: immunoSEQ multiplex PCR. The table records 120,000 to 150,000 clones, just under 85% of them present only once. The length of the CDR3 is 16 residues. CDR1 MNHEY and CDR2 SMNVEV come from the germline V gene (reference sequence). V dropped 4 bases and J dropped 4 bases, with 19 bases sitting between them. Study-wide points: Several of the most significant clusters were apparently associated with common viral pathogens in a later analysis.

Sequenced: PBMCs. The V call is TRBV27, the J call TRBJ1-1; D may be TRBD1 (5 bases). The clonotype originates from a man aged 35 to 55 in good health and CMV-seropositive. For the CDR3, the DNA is TGTGCCAGCAGTTGGGGCGGGGGGATCGGGGCCACTGAAGCTTTCTTT. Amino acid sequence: CASSWGGGIGATEAFF.